A selection of T cell receptor beta chains follows, all from one sample in a study of T-cell memory formation after mild COVID-19. MiXCR was run by TCRdb on the 5' RACE reads, yielding one entry per CDR3 protein. The data show around 340,000 distinct CDR3 sequences, more than 15% seen once. Sequenced sample: PBMCs or a T cell subset sorted from them (not recorded which). All receptors come from a young man who had mild COVID-19 (a few samples of this study predate the infection). Cell type and time point are not known. Each CDR3 is given with its conserved first and last residue. D genes are given only for firm matches. A clone size is listed for some rows: how often the clone was seen (once, few, many), or a class if it is expanded.

J gene: TRBJ2-5
D gene: NA
V gene: TRBV24-1
clone size: few
CDR3 DNA: TGTGCCACCAGTGGTCCTTCGGAGACCCAGTACTTC
CDR3 protein: CATSGPSETQYF

J gene: TRBJ1-1
D gene: TRBD1
V gene: TRBV6-2/TRBV6-3
clone size: NA
CDR3 DNA: TGTGCCAGCACCGGACAGGAAGACACTGAAGCTTTCTTT
CDR3 protein: CASTGQEDTEAFF

J gene: TRBJ2-7
D gene: NA
V gene: TRBV12-3/TRBV12-4
clone size: NA
CDR3 DNA: TGTGCCAGCAGTTCCCCGACAGGTCGGGGCGAGCAGTACTTC
CDR3 protein: CASSSPTGRGEQYF

J gene: TRBJ1-5
D gene: TRBD1
V gene: TRBV23-1
clone size: NA
CDR3 DNA: TGCGCCAGCAGTCCTGGCTTTAAGGACAGGGATGATGGCAATCAGCCCCAGCATTTT
CDR3 protein: CASSPGFKDRDDGNQPQHF

J gene: TRBJ1-3
D gene: NA
V gene: TRBV18
clone size: NA
CDR3 DNA: TGTGCCAGCTCATCCACCGGGACCACGGGAAACACCATATATTTT
CDR3 protein: CASSSTGTTGNTIYF

J gene: TRBJ2-2
D gene: TRBD2
V gene: TRBV12-3/TRBV12-4
clone size: many
CDR3 DNA: TGTGCCAGCAGTGCACTAGCGGGGGACACCGGGGAGCTGTTTTTT
CDR3 protein: CASSALAGDTGELFF

J gene: TRBJ1-1
D gene: NA
V gene: TRBV28
clone size: NA
CDR3 DNA: NA
CDR3 protein: CASSLWGQGASFF

J gene: TRBJ2-3
D gene: TRBD2
V gene: TRBV7-9
clone size: NA
CDR3 DNA: TGTGCCAGCAGCCTACGACTAGCGGGGGGGCTGACAGATACGCAGTATTTT
CDR3 protein: CASSLRLAGGLTDTQYF

J gene: TRBJ2-3
D gene: NA
V gene: TRBV12-3/TRBV12-4
clone size: NA
CDR3 DNA: TGTGCCAGCAGTTTATCCTTCCCGGGATCAGATACGCAGTATTTT
CDR3 protein: CASSLSFPGSDTQYF

J gene: TRBJ2-5
D gene: TRBD2
V gene: TRBV6-6
clone size: NA
CDR3 DNA: TGTGCCAGCAACCCTGATTTGGGGACTAGCGCGAACCAAGAGACCCAGTACTTC
CDR3 protein: CASNPDLGTSANQETQYF

J gene: TRBJ2-7
D gene: NA
V gene: TRBV7-6
clone size: many
CDR3 DNA: TGTGCCAGCAGCTTAGCGCGGGTGGGCTCCGAGCAGTACTTC
CDR3 protein: CASSLARVGSEQYF

J gene: TRBJ2-7
D gene: TRBD1
V gene: TRBV6-5
clone size: few
CDR3 DNA: TGTGCCAGCAGTTACCGGGACAGCCACGAGCAGTACTTC
CDR3 protein: CASSYRDSHEQYF

J gene: TRBJ1-3
D gene: NA
V gene: TRBV2
clone size: few
CDR3 DNA: TGTGCCAGCAGAAGACAGGAGGGAGGAAACACCATATATTTT
CDR3 protein: CASRRQEGGNTIYF

J gene: TRBJ1-1
D gene: NA
V gene: TRBV2
clone size: NA
CDR3 DNA: TGTGCCAGCAACCAGGGGAGGACTGAAGCTTTCTTT
CDR3 protein: CASNQGRTEAFF

J gene: TRBJ2-3
D gene: TRBD2
V gene: TRBV5-1
clone size: NA
CDR3 DNA: TGCGCCAGCAGCTCCGGGGCGGTAGCGGGGGGGATCACAGATACGCAGTATTTT
CDR3 protein: CASSSGAVAGGITDTQYF

J gene: TRBJ2-2
D gene: NA
V gene: TRBV2
clone size: NA
CDR3 DNA: TGTGCCAGTCTCCCTCGGGGCGCACAGTCGAACACCGGGGAGCTGTTTTTT
CDR3 protein: CASLPRGAQSNTGELFF

J gene: TRBJ2-3
D gene: TRBD2
V gene: TRBV7-2
clone size: NA
CDR3 DNA: TGTGCCAGCAGCGTACTCTACGGGGGGGCAGATACGCAGTATTTT
CDR3 protein: CASSVLYGGADTQYF

J gene: TRBJ2-5
D gene: TRBD2
V gene: TRBV2
clone size: few
CDR3 DNA: TGTGCCAGCAGTGCCAGCGGGGGACTCCAAGAGACCCAGTACTTC
CDR3 protein: CASSASGGLQETQYF

J gene: TRBJ2-5
D gene: TRBD1
V gene: TRBV7-9
clone size: NA
CDR3 DNA: TGTGCCAGCAGCCCCCCCGGAGGGGACAGGGAACTTCAAGAGACCCAGTACTTC
CDR3 protein: CASSPPGGDRELQETQYF

J gene: TRBJ2-1
D gene: NA
V gene: TRBV2
clone size: few
CDR3 DNA: TGTGCCAGCAGTGTGTTCGGGGCCGACAATGAGCAGTTCTTC
CDR3 protein: CASSVFGADNEQFF

J gene: TRBJ1-4
D gene: TRBD1
V gene: TRBV12-3/TRBV12-4
clone size: NA
CDR3 DNA: TGTGCCAGCAGGGGATACAGGGGGCGTGAAAAACTGTTTTTT
CDR3 protein: CASRGYRGREKLFF

J gene: TRBJ1-3
D gene: NA
V gene: TRBV20-1
clone size: few
CDR3 DNA: TGCAGTGCCTCATTACAGGGTCTGGCCGGAAACACCATATATTTT
CDR3 protein: CSASLQGLAGNTIYF

J gene: TRBJ2-3
D gene: TRBD2
V gene: TRBV6-5
clone size: NA
CDR3 DNA: TGTGCCAGCAGCGGACTAGCGGGGGTAGTCGGGACAGATACGCAGTATTTT
CDR3 protein: CASSGLAGVVGTDTQYF

J gene: TRBJ2-1
D gene: NA
V gene: TRBV6-2/TRBV6-3
clone size: NA
CDR3 DNA: TGTGCCAGCAGTGACCCCGGGACGCTCTCCTACAATGAGCAGTTCTTC
CDR3 protein: CASSDPGTLSYNEQFF

J gene: TRBJ1-5
D gene: NA
V gene: TRBV7-8
clone size: NA
CDR3 DNA: TGTGCCAGCAGCTCCTTCACGAAAGACAATCAGCCCCAGCATTTT
CDR3 protein: CASSSFTKDNQPQHF

J gene: TRBJ2-3
D gene: NA
V gene: TRBV29-1
clone size: NA
CDR3 DNA: TGCAGCGTCGACCGAAGCCAGGGGGGGGCTGGGACAGATACGCAGTATTTT
CDR3 protein: CSVDRSQGGAGTDTQYF

J gene: TRBJ2-2
D gene: NA
V gene: TRBV5-1
clone size: many
CDR3 DNA: TGCGCCAGCAGCCCGGACAGCTACGGGGAGCTGTTTTTT
CDR3 protein: CASSPDSYGELFF

J gene: TRBJ2-3
D gene: TRBD2
V gene: TRBV3-1
clone size: few
CDR3 DNA: TGTGCCAGCAGCCCTACCATAGCGGGGAGGTCAGATACGCAGTATTTT
CDR3 protein: CASSPTIAGRSDTQYF

J gene: TRBJ2-7
D gene: NA
V gene: TRBV20-1
clone size: few
CDR3 DNA: TGCAGTGCTGGTTCCTTCTACGAGCAGTACTTC
CDR3 protein: CSAGSFYEQYF

J gene: TRBJ2-7
D gene: NA
V gene: TRBV11-2
clone size: NA
CDR3 DNA: TGTGCCAGCGCCCCAGGCCAGACCTACGAGCAGTACTTC
CDR3 protein: CASAPGQTYEQYF

J gene: TRBJ2-5
D gene: NA
V gene: TRBV4-2
clone size: NA
CDR3 DNA: TGTGCCAGCAGGGACGCACCATCAGAGACCCAGTACTTC
CDR3 protein: CASRDAPSETQYF

J gene: TRBJ2-2
D gene: NA
V gene: TRBV6-2/TRBV6-3
clone size: NA
CDR3 DNA: TGTGCCAGCAGGGAACTAGATGACGCGGGAACCGGGGAGCTGTTTTTT
CDR3 protein: CASRELDDAGTGELFF

J gene: TRBJ1-5
D gene: TRBD1
V gene: TRBV6-5
clone size: few
CDR3 DNA: TGTGCCAGCAGCCTAGACAGGGGAGGCCAGCCCCAGCATTTT
CDR3 protein: CASSLDRGGQPQHF

J gene: TRBJ1-6
D gene: NA
V gene: TRBV12-3/TRBV12-4
clone size: NA
CDR3 DNA: TGTGCCAGCAGTTTACCGGGGGGATATTCACCCCTCCACTTT
CDR3 protein: CASSLPGGYSPLHF

J gene: TRBJ2-4
D gene: TRBD2
V gene: TRBV6-4
clone size: many
CDR3 DNA: TGTGCCAGCACCACTACTAGCGGGGGATGGGAGGACATTCAGTACTTC
CDR3 protein: CASTTTSGGWEDIQYF

J gene: TRBJ2-5
D gene: TRBD2
V gene: TRBV5-4
clone size: NA
CDR3 DNA: TGTGCCAGCAGCGTGGAACTAGCGCGGGATATGACCCAGTACTTC
CDR3 protein: CASSVELARDMTQYF

J gene: TRBJ1-4
D gene: NA
V gene: TRBV29-1
clone size: NA
CDR3 DNA: TGCAGCGCCCGGGACATATCAAATGAAAAACTGTTTTTT
CDR3 protein: CSARDISNEKLFF

J gene: TRBJ1-2
D gene: NA
V gene: TRBV7-2
clone size: NA
CDR3 DNA: TGTGCCACCACGGGGACAAATTATGGCTACACCTTC
CDR3 protein: CATTGTNYGYTF

J gene: TRBJ1-6
D gene: NA
V gene: TRBV9
clone size: NA
CDR3 DNA: TGTGCCAGCAGCGCGGGGGGGGGGAATTCACCCCTCCACTTT
CDR3 protein: CASSAGGGNSPLHF

J gene: TRBJ1-1
D gene: NA
V gene: TRBV10-3
clone size: NA
CDR3 DNA: TGTGCCATCAGTCCAGGGCCGGGTGAAGCTTTCTTT
CDR3 protein: CAISPGPGEAFF

J gene: TRBJ2-3
D gene: TRBD1
V gene: TRBV5-4
clone size: few
CDR3 DNA: TGTGCCAGCAGCTGGGACAGGGACTCAGATACGCAGTATTTT
CDR3 protein: CASSWDRDSDTQYF

J gene: TRBJ2-3
D gene: NA
V gene: TRBV7-9
clone size: NA
CDR3 DNA: TGTGCCAGCAGCCGACTAGATTCAGATACGCAGTATTTT
CDR3 protein: CASSRLDSDTQYF

J gene: TRBJ2-3
D gene: TRBD2
V gene: TRBV29-1
clone size: few
CDR3 DNA: TGCAGCGTTGAAGATAAGCGGGGTGGGCAGTATTTT
CDR3 protein: CSVEDKRGGQYF

J gene: TRBJ1-2
D gene: NA
V gene: TRBV4-1
clone size: NA
CDR3 DNA: TGCGCCAGCAGCCACGGGTCTACCCTCGGCCCTTTCTATGGCTACACCTTC
CDR3 protein: CASSHGSTLGPFYGYTF

J gene: TRBJ1-1
D gene: TRBD1
V gene: TRBV7-9
clone size: NA
CDR3 DNA: TGTGCCAGCAGGGACAGGGTTCGCACTGAAGCTTTCTTT
CDR3 protein: CASRDRVRTEAFF

J gene: TRBJ2-3
D gene: NA
V gene: TRBV24-1
clone size: few
CDR3 DNA: TGTGCCACCAGTTACACAGATACGCAGTATTTT
CDR3 protein: CATSYTDTQYF

J gene: TRBJ2-2
D gene: NA
V gene: TRBV28
clone size: few
CDR3 DNA: TGTGCCAGCAGCCTGGTAGGGATCACCGGGGAGCTGTTTTTT
CDR3 protein: CASSLVGITGELFF

J gene: TRBJ2-1
D gene: NA
V gene: TRBV6-4
clone size: NA
CDR3 DNA: TGTGCCAGCAGTAGTATACCGGGGGACTACAATGAGCAGTTCTTC
CDR3 protein: CASSSIPGDYNEQFF

J gene: TRBJ2-3
D gene: NA
V gene: TRBV7-9
clone size: few
CDR3 DNA: TGTGCCAGCAGCTTCATTAACCCTGGAGATACGCAGTATTTT
CDR3 protein: CASSFINPGDTQYF

J gene: TRBJ2-1
D gene: NA
V gene: TRBV12-3/TRBV12-4
clone size: many
CDR3 DNA: TGTGCCAGCCTCCGGGCAGGCGTACAGAAAGAGCAGTTCTTC
CDR3 protein: CASLRAGVQKEQFF

J gene: TRBJ2-3
D gene: NA
V gene: TRBV4-3
clone size: few
CDR3 DNA: TGCGCCAGCAGCCACAGATTTCCCACCGACACAGATACGCAGTATTTT
CDR3 protein: CASSHRFPTDTDTQYF

J gene: TRBJ1-3
D gene: NA
V gene: TRBV4-3
clone size: few
CDR3 DNA: TGCGCCAGCAGCCAAGACACCGCCGCTGATGGAAACACCATATATTTT
CDR3 protein: CASSQDTAADGNTIYF

J gene: TRBJ2-1
D gene: NA
V gene: TRBV7-6
clone size: NA
CDR3 DNA: TGTGCCAGCAGCTTAGCGGGGGCTTTCGATGAGCAGTTCTTC
CDR3 protein: CASSLAGAFDEQFF

J gene: TRBJ2-5
D gene: NA
V gene: TRBV12-3/TRBV12-4
clone size: NA
CDR3 DNA: TGTGCCAGCAGTTTATCGGGGGATCAGAATAGGGACTTC
CDR3 protein: CASSLSGDQNRDF

J gene: TRBJ1-1
D gene: TRBD1
V gene: TRBV7-6
clone size: many
CDR3 DNA: TGTGCCAGCAGCTTACGACAGGGCACTGAAGCTTTCTTT
CDR3 protein: CASSLRQGTEAFF

J gene: TRBJ1-5
D gene: NA
V gene: TRBV10-2
clone size: few
CDR3 DNA: TGCGCCAGCAGTGAGATCGGGCATGGGCAGCCCCAGCATTTT
CDR3 protein: CASSEIGHGQPQHF

J gene: TRBJ2-1
D gene: NA
V gene: TRBV6-5
clone size: many
CDR3 DNA: TGTGCCAGCAGTCCGCCGGGACCCAATGAGCAGTTCTTC
CDR3 protein: CASSPPGPNEQFF